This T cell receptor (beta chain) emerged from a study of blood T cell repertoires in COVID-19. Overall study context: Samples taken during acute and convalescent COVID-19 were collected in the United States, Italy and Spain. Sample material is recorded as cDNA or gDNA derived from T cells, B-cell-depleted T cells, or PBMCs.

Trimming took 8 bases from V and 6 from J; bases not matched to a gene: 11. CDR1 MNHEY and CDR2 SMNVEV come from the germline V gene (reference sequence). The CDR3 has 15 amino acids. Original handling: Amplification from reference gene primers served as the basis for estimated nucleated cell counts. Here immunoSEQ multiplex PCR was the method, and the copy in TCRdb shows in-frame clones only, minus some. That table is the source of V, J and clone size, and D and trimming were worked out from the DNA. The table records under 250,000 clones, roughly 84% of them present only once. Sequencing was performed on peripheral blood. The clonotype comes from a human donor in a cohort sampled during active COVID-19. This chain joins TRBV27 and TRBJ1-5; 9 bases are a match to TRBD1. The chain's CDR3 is CASSDRGTSLQPQHF. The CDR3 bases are TGTGCCAGCTCGGACAGGGGAACATCTCTTCAGCCCCAGCATTTT.